The source of this T cell receptor beta chain is a study of PD-1 blockade in mismatch repair-deficient tumors. Study overall: All were previously treated, progressing patients with about a dozen mismatch repair-deficient cancer types. Study-wide results and caveats: After pembrolizumab, tumor-resident clones rose rapidly, then generally contracted before radiologic responses.

Three pembrolizumab responders had their TCRs sequenced. As for this clone: Its antigen is undetermined.

CDR1 is ENHRY and CDR2 is SYGVKD in the germline V gene. The V end lost 0 bases, the J end lost 0 bases, and 12 bases lay between the germline ends. CDR3 size: 16 residues. Profiling relied on immunoSEQ multiplex PCR, and the TCRdb table lists in-frame clones only, not all of them. The profile covers roughly 84,000 clones, with 65% to 85% appearing a single time and 2.5% to 3% taken by the ten largest. The origin of this receptor is an adult with mismatch repair-deficient cancer. This chain connects TRBV10-3 to TRBJ2-7, with a tentative D call TRBD2 (5 bases). Material: peripheral blood, obtained 12 weeks after starting pembrolizumab. The CDR3 DNA reads TGTGCCATCAGTGAGTCGTCGGGATATAGCTCCTACGAGCAGTACTTC. Translating it yields CAISESSGYSSYEQYF.